These 2 T cell receptor beta chains were all obtained from the same sample, sequenced in a study of T cell changes during pregnancy in multiple sclerosis. Assay: immunoSEQ multiplex PCR; the TCRdb copy retains only in-frame clones and omits some. The sample consists of 55,000 to 65,000 clones, 80% to 90% of them appearing once. The material sequenced was peripheral blood, taken in the first trimester of pregnancy. These receptors were obtained from a female donor in good health, enrolled as a control in a pregnancy study.

The chain carries TRBV2 and TRBJ2-5; 10 bases fit TRBD2. From germline, CDR1 is SNHLY and CDR2 FYNNEI. J was trimmed by 2 bases and V by 5 bases; bases with no gene match: 5. The CDR3 runs to 15 residues. This chain's CDR3 is CASSPRTSGQETQYF. CDR3 in DNA: TGTGCCAGCAGTCCCCGGACTAGCGGACAAGAGACCCAGTACTTC.

In this sample, this clone turned up a few times. The chain uses TRBV6-4 and TRBJ2-1; 7 positions agree with TRBD2. Per the germline V gene, CDR1 is MRHNA and CDR2 is SNTAGT. The CDR3 length is 16 residues. J was trimmed by 10 bases and V by 0 bases; bases with no gene match: 12. In nucleotides, the CDR3 is TGTGCCAGCAGTGACTCTGGCGGGGGAGACAATGGAGAGCAGTTCTTC. Its translation is CASSDSGGGDNGEQFF.